Included here is one T cell receptor (beta chain) sequence, with context. Its antigen is unknown. This sample stems from a study of T cell repertoires in cytomegalovirus infection. Study summary: Public TCR beta signatures were indicative of both CMV infection and a matching HLA type. General study findings and limits: The study identified carriers of CMV plus the relevant HLA from cumulative public TCR beta family frequency.

TCRdb independently ran MiXCR on the reads; one entry per CDR3 protein. The sample yields roughly 800,000 distinct CDR3 sequences, 29% seen once. V lost 6 bases and J lost 4; bases outside the gene matches: 4. CDR1 is MNHNY and CDR2 is SVGAGI in the germline V gene (reference sequence). The CDR3 runs to 13 residues. The sequence was obtained from a human donor in good health (CMV status not recorded). Some clones in this sample may be carry-over from other donors' samples. The chain has TRBV6-6 and TRBJ1-2, with TRBD1 identical over 8 bases. This sample comprised cultured CD8+ T cells from PBMCs, obtained from culture after CMV antigen stimulation. CDR3 in DNA: TGTGCCAGCAGCCCCAGGGGGCCCTATGGCTACACCTTC. It is translated as CASSPRGPYGYTF.